This note documents a single TCR beta chain sequence. The antigen is undetermined. In germline, CDR1 is LNHDA, CDR2 SQIVND (reference sequence). V gave up 3 bases and J gave up 4 bases; unmatched junction bases: 8. The CDR3 is 15 residues long. Tens of thousands of T cell genomes, or 200 to 250 ng DNA, went into the sorted-subset replicate PCRs. Generated by immunoSEQ multiplex PCR, the TCRdb table keeps only in-frame clones and is missing some. This sample has about 1.9 million clones, with approximately 92% found just once. Naivety among CD8 cells was defined by CD45RO negativity and positive CCR7 selection, thereby excluding terminally differentiated effector memory CD45RA+ cells. These data belong to a study of shared clonotypes between healthy human individuals. Points from the study as a whole: It was the non-shared clonotypes that had lower generation probabilities than clonotypes shared by all four donors. Clonotype sharing among donors likely depends on sequencing depth. Estimated richness was generally greater in naive than memory subsets.

The gene calls are TRBV19 and TRBJ1-1, with TRBD1 matching 7 bases. This receptor was obtained from a man in his late teens or twenties in good health. Some clones in this sample may be carry-over from other donors' samples. The sequenced sample was naive CD8+ T cells from PBMCs. The CDR3 coding sequence is TGTGCCAGTAGTATTTTAAAAGGGGGCTTCACTGAAGCTTTCTTT. Protein product: CASSILKGGFTEAFF. Complete variable domain (other parts from reference TRBV19 and TRBJ1-1): DGGITQSPKYLFRKEGQNVTLSCEQNLNHDAMYWYRQDPGQGLRLIYYSQIVNDFQKGDIAEGYSVSREKKESFPLTVTSAQKNPTAFYLCASSILKGGFTEAFFGQGTRLTVV.